The clone carrying this T cell receptor beta chain was observed a handful of times. Its target is not known. The sample is drawn from a study of regulatory T cells in long-lasting Graves disease. General observations from the study: Patients with persistent disease shared 2,741 public clonotypes, outpacing the roughly 870 shared by new patients.

Both iRepertoire HTBI primers and Arm-PCR of CDR3 regions were used to build the TCR beta libraries. TCRdb itself ran the multiplex PCR reads through MiXCR, one entry per CDR3 protein. The table records 360,000 or so distinct CDR3 sequences, over 15% of them present only once. V lost 3 bases to trimming and J lost 5 bases, with 11 bases between them. The CDR3 has 14 residues. Time point denoted: newly diagnosed GD, antithyroid drugs for less than 3 months. With RNA extracted from PBMCs as input, the TCR library was made. This sample was shared with a second study, whose subject was T cells in Graves' hyperthyroidism and ophthalmopathy. That report notes: Diagnoses used clinical symptoms, serum thyroxine and TRAb, thyroid ultrasound and orbital computed tomography.

The receptor's source is a man between 35 and 55 years old with Graves disease. Sample: peripheral blood mononuclear cells (PBMCs), taken at new diagnosis, from a patient treated with antithyroid drugs. V is TRBV12-3 or TRBV12-4 and J is TRBJ1-5; possibly TRBD1 for D (5 bases). The CDR3: CASSLRGSHQPQHF. The CDR3 nucleotides read TGTGCCAGCAGTTTGCGGGGCTCTCATCAGCCCCAGCATTTT.